In this sample, the clone carrying this TCR beta chain turned up many times. Its antigen is undetermined. With a duration under 2 months, the hyperthyroidism was newly diagnosed in patients aged 18 to 65. Patients showing uncontrolled infection, other autoimmune disease, pregnancy or lactation were ineligible. This entry is derived from a study of T cells in Graves' hyperthyroidism and ophthalmopathy. The V end was cut by 1 base, the J end by 6 bases, with 16 bases between. The CDR3 totals 16 residues. Looked up from germline, CDR1 is SEHNR and CDR2 is FQNEAQ (reference sequence). TCR beta CDR3 regions were amplified from RNA. Primed by the HTBI set, a first-round RT-PCR was run on the TCR CDR3. In TCRdb, the multiplex PCR reads were re-called with MiXCR into one record per CDR3 protein. The top ten clones hold 8.4% of a sample with 550,000 to 800,000 distinct CDR3 sequences, around 17% of them seen once.

The study's findings and limits: Blood also carried most thyroid clonotypes expanded above 0.001.

The sequencing input was blood. The gene calls are TRBV7-9 and TRBJ1-5, with D perhaps matching TRBD1 (5 bases). The receptor's source is a man between 18 and 29 years old with Graves' hyperthyroidism. The CDR3, as DNA: TGTGCCAGCAGCTTAGGACCGGGACGAATGGGTCAGCCCCAGCATTTT. Protein product: CASSLGPGRMGQPQHF.